This TCR beta chain was sequenced for a study of prognosis after radiotherapy for stage I lung cancer. About the research overall: At a biologically effective dose of at least 100 Gy and in 3 to 5 fractions, SBRT was the radiotherapy delivered.

Study-level results: Differential TRBV and TRBJ gene usage was reported between patients with metastases and patients without them.

There are many counts of this clonotype. Its antigen is unknown. From genomic DNA, two-round multiplex PCR was used to amplify TCR beta CDR3. First-round PCR used primers specific to each TRBV and TRBJ gene. One entry per CDR3 protein, called by TCRdb with MiXCR from the multiplex PCR reads. The repertoire holds tens of thousands of distinct CDR3 sequences, with more than 40% as singletons. There were about 6 milliliters of peripheral blood drawn at each of two time points. Sample: PBMCs, taken before or after stereotactic body radiation therapy (not recorded which). The TCR originated in a donor at least 50 years old with non-small cell lung cancer.

CDR3 sequence reads: CASSLRTGAGTEAFF. DNA for the CDR3: TGTGCCAGCAGCCTCAGGACAGGGGCGGGTACTGAAGCTTTCTTT. The chain has TRBV7-8 and TRBJ1-1, with 9 bases lining up with TRBD1. The ends lost 5 bases at V and 5 bases at J; junction bases unmatched: 9. CDR1 and CDR2 (germline): SGHVS, FQNEAQ. The CDR3 has 15 residues. Full variable domain (remainder filled in from reference TRBV7-8 and TRBJ1-1): GAGVSQSPRYKVAKRGQDVALRCDPISGHVSLFWYQQALGQGPEFLTYFQNEAQLDKSGLPSDRFFAERPEGSVSTLKIQRTQQEDSAVYLCASSLRTGAGTEAFFGQGTRLTVV.